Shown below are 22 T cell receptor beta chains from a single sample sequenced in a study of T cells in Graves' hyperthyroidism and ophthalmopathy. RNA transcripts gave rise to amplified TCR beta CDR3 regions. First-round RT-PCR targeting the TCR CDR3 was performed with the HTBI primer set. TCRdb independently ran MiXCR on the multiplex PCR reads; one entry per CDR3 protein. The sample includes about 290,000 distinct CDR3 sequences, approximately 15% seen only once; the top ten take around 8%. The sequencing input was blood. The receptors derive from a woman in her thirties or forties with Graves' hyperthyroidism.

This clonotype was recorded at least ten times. The CDR3 reads CSVEDLIGRDYGYTF. CDR3 nucleotides: TGCAGCGTTGAAGATCTGATAGGGAGAGATTATGGCTACACCTTC. The gene calls are TRBV29-1 and TRBJ1-2; no clear D. V gave up 0 bases and J gave up 5 bases, with 16 bases separating them. In germline, CDR1 is SQVTM, CDR2 ANQGSEA. CDR3 length: 15 residues.

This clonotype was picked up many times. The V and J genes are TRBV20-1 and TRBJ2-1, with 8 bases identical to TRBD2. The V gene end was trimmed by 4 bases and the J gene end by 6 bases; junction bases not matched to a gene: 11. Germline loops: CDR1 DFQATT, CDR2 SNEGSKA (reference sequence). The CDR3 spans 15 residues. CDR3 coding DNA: TGCAGTGCTACGGCGGGACTAGGCCTAATCAATGAGCAGTTCTTC. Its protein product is CSATAGLGLINEQFF.

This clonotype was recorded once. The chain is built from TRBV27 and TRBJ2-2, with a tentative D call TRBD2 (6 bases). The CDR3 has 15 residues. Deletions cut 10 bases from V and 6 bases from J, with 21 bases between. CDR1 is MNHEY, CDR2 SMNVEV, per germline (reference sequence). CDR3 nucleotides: TGTGCCACCAGCCCGATGGGGCGGGATTCCGGGGAGCTGTTTTTT. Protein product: CATSPMGRDSGELFF.

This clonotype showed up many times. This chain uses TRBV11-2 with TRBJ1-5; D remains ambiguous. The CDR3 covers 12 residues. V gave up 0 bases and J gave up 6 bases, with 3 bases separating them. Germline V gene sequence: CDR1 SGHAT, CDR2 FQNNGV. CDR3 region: CASSLEGQPQHF. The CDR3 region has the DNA TGTGCCAGCAGCTTAGAGGGTCAGCCCCAGCATTTT.

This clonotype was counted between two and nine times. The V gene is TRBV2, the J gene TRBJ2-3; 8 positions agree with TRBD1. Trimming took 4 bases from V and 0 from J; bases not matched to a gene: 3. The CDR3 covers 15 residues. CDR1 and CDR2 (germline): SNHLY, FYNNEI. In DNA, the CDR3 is TGTGCCAGCAGTGCGGACAGGGCAAGCACAGATACGCAGTATTTT. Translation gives CASSADRASTDTQYF.

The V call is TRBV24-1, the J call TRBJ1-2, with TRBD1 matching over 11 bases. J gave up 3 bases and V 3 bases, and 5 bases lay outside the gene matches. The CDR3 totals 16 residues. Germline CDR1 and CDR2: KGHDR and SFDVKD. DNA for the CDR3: TGTGCCACCAGTGATAGGGGGACAGGGGGACACTATGGCTACACCTTC. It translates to CATSDRGTGGHYGYTF.

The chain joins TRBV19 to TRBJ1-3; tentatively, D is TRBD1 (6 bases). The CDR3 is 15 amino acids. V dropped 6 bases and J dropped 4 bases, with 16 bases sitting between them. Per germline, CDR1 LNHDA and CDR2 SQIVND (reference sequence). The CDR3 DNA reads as TGTGCCAGTAGCCGACGGGGGGCGGCCGGAAACACCATATATTTT. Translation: CASSRRGAAGNTIYF.

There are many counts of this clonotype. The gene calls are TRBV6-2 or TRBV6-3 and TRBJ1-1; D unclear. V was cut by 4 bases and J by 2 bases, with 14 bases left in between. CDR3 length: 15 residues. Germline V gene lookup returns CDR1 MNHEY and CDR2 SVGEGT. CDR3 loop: CASSSLPGANTEAFF. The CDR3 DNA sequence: TGTGCCAGCAGTTCCTTACCAGGCGCTAACACTGAAGCTTTCTTT.

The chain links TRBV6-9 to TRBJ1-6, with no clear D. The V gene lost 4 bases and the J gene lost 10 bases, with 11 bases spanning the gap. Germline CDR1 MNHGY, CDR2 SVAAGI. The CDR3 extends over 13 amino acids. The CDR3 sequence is CASSSLSSSPLHF. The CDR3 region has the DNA TGTGCCAGCAGTTCACTCTCCTCCTCACCCCTCCACTTT.

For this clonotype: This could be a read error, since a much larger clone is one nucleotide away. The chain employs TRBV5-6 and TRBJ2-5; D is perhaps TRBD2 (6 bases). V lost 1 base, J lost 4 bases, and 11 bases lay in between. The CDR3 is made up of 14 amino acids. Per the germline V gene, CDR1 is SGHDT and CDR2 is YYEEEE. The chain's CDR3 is CASSLQPAGETQYF. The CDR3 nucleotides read TGTGCCAGCAGCTTGCAACCAGCGGGAGAGACCCAGTACTTC.

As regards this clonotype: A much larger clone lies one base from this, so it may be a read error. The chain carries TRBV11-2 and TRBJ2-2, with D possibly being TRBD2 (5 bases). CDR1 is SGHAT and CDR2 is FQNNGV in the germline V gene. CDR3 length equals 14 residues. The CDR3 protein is CTSSQAANTGELFF. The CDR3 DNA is TGTACCAGCAGCCAAGCGGCGAACACCGGGGAGCTGTTTTTT.

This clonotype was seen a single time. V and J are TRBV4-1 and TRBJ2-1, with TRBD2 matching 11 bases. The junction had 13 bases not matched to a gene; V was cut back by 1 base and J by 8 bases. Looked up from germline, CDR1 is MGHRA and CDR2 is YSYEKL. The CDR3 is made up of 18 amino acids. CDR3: CASSQGLAGLIGVHEQFF. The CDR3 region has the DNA TGCGCCAGCAGCCAAGGACTAGCGGGACTAATCGGGGTCCATGAGCAGTTCTTC.

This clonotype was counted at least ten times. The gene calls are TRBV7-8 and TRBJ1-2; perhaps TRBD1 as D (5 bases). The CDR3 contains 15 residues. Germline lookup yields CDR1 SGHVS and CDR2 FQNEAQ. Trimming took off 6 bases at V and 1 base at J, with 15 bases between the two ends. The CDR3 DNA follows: TGTGCCAGCAGTCTAACCGGGACCGATAACTATGGCTACACCTTC. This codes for CASSLTGTDNYGYTF.

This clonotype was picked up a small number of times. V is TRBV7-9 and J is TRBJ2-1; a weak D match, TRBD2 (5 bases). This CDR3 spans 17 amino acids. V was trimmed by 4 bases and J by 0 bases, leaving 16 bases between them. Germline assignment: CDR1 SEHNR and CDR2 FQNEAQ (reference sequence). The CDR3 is CASSSPTFEGSYNEQFF. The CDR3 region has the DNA TGTGCCAGCAGCTCGCCGACCTTCGAGGGCTCCTACAATGAGCAGTTCTTC. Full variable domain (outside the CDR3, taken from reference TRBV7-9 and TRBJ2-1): DTGVSQNPRHKITKRGQNVTFRCDPISEHNRLYWYRQTLGQGPEFLTYFQNEAQLEKSRLLSDRFSAERPKGSFSTLEIQRTEQGDSAMYLCASSSPTFEGSYNEQFFGPGTRLTVL.

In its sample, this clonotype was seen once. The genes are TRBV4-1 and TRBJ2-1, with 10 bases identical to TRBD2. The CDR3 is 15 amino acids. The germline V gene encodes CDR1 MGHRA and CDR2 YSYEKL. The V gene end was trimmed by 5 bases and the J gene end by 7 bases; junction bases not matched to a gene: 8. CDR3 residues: CASSYGLAVGNEQFF. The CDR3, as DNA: TGCGCCAGCAGCTACGGACTAGCGGTGGGGAATGAGCAGTTCTTC.

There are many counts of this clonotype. The CDR3 nucleotides are TGTGCCAGCAGCCGCCTCCCTAGCGGGAGTTACAATGAGCAGTTCTTC. This translates into CASSRLPSGSYNEQFF. The genes are TRBV7-6 and TRBJ2-1, with 10 bases that match TRBD2. CDR1 is SGHVS, CDR2 FNYEAQ, per germline. The CDR3 sequence is 16 residues long. Trimming removed 5 bases from V and 4 bases from J; junction bases left unmatched: 8.

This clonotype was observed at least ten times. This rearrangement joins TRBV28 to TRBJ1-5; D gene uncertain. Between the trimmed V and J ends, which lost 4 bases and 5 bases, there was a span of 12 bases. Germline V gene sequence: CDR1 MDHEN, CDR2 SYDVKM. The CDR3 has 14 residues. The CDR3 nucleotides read TGTGCCAGCAGTTATGGGAGTGGAGATCAGCCCCAGCATTTT. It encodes CASSYGSGDQPQHF.

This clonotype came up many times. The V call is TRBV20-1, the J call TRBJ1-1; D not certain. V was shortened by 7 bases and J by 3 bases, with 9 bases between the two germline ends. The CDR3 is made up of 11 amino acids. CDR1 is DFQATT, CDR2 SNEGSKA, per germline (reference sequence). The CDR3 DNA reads TGCAGTGTCCTTAGACACACTGAAGCTTTCTTT. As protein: CSVLRHTEAFF.

The CDR3, as DNA: TGTGCCAGTAGTATCTCGACACTAGAGACCCAGTACTTC. Translated, it gives CASSISTLETQYF. The rearrangement joins TRBV19 to TRBJ2-5, with D unclear. The germline V and J ends were trimmed by 3 bases and 4 bases, with 9 bases remaining between them. The CDR3 totals 13 residues. The germline V gene encodes CDR1 LNHDA and CDR2 SQIVND (reference sequence). Looking up the rest from reference TRBV19 and TRBJ2-5 gives the full variable domain: DGGITQSPKYLFRKEGQNVTLSCEQNLNHDAMYWYRQDPGQGLRLIYYSQIVNDFQKGDIAEGYSVSREKKESFPLTVTSAQKNPTAFYLCASSISTLETQYFGPGTRLLVL.

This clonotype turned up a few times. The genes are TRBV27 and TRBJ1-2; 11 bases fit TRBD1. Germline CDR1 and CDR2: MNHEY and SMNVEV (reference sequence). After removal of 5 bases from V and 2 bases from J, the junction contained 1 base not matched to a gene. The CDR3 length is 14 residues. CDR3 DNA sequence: TGTGCCAGCAGTCGGACAGGGGGCAACTATGGCTACACCTTC. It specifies CASSRTGGNYGYTF.

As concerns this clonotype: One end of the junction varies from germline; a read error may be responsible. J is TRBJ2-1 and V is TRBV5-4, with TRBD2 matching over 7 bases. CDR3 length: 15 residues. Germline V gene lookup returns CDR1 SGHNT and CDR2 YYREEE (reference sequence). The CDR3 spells CAGSLASGSYNEQFF. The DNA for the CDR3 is TGTGCCGGCAGCTTGGCTAGCGGTTCCTACAATGAGCAGTTCTTC.

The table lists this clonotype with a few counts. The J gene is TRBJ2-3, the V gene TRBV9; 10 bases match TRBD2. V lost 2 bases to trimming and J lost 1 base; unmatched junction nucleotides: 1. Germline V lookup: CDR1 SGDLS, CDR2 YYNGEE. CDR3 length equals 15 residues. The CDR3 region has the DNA TGTGCCAGCAGCGTTGGGACTAGCGGCACAGATACGCAGTATTTT. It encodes CASSVGTSGTDTQYF. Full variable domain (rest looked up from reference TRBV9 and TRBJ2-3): DSGVTQTPKHLITATGQRVTLRCSPRSGDLSVYWYQQSLDQGLQFLIQYYNGEERAKGNILERFSAQQFPDLHSELNLSSLELGDSALYFCASSVGTSGTDTQYFGPGTRLTVL.